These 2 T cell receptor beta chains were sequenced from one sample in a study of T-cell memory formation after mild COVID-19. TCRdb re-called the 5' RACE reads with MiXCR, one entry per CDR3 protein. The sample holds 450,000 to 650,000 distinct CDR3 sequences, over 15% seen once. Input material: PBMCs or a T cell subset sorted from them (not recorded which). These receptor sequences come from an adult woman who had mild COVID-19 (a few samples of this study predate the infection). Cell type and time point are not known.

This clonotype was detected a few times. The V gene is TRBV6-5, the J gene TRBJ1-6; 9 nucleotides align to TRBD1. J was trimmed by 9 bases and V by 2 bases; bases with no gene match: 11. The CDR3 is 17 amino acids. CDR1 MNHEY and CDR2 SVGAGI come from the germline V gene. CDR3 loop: CASSYEAPGQGSSPLHF. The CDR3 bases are TGTGCCAGCAGTTACGAAGCACCGGGACAGGGTAGTTCACCCCTCCACTTT.

The DNA of the CDR3 is TGTGCCAGCAGCTTCTTGGGTGGACGGGAAGACTCTGGGGCCAACGTCCTGACTTTC. Its protein product is CASSFLGGREDSGANVLTF. The chain employs TRBV7-8 and TRBJ2-6; possibly TRBD2 for D (5 bases). V was pared by 3 bases and J by 0 bases, with 18 bases between. The germline V gene has CDR1 SGHVS and CDR2 FQNEAQ. This CDR3 is 19 amino acids long.